Listed here is a single T cell receptor beta chain. Its antigen is currently unknown. In TCRdb, the 5' RACE reads were re-called with MiXCR into one record per CDR3 protein. Here the sample spans 350,000 to 450,000 distinct CDR3 sequences, 28% being singletons. There are 14 residues in the CDR3. The trim removed 6 bases at V and 3 bases at J, leaving 4 bases unmatched. Per the germline V gene, CDR1 is LNHDA and CDR2 is SQIVND (reference sequence). The data derive from a study of identical twins' blood T cells. Broader study findings: Twins shared about as many clonotypes as their cloneset sizes predicted.

The rearrangement uses TRBV19 and TRBJ2-3, with TRBD1 matching 9 bases. This TCR derives from a woman between 18 and 49 years old in good health. Input material: PBMCs. In DNA form, the CDR3 reads TGTGCCAGTAGAGTGGGACAGGGAACAGATACGCAGTATTTT. The encoded protein is CASRVGQGTDTQYF.